The 18 T cell receptor beta chains below come from one sample, sequenced in a study of T-cell memory formation after mild COVID-19. TCRdb reanalysed the 5' RACE reads using MiXCR and keeps one entry per CDR3 protein. This sample has more than 350,000 distinct CDR3 sequences, with under 25% found just once. The sequenced material came from PBMCs or a T cell subset sorted from them (not recorded which). These receptors all come from an adult woman who had mild COVID-19 (a few samples of this study predate the infection). Cell type and time point are not known.

The V and J genes are TRBV14 and TRBJ2-1, with 10 positions matching TRBD2. V shed 5 bases, J shed 4 bases, and the junction held 17 bases outside the gene matches. The CDR3 has 19 residues. Germline values: CDR1 SGHDN, CDR2 FVKESK. The CDR3 bases are TGTGCCAGCAGCGCTAGCGGGAGCGGGGCAGTAGGTCCGTACAATGAGCAGTTCTTC. Amino acid sequence: CASSASGSGAVGPYNEQFF.

This clonotype was detected only a few times. This sequence joins TRBV5-1 and TRBJ2-7; unclear D gene. Germline values: CDR1 SGHRS, CDR2 YFSETQ. V lost 4 bases and J lost 2, with 13 bases in between. This CDR3 comprises 14 residues. The CDR3, as DNA: TGCGCCAGCAGCCTCTCCGGGCCACCCTACGAGCAGTACTTC. Amino acid sequence: CASSLSGPPYEQYF.

The chain is built from TRBV12-3 or TRBV12-4 and TRBJ2-1; maybe TRBD2 (6 bases). Trimming stripped 1 base from V and 2 bases from J, with 9 bases between. The CDR3 is 15 amino acids. The CDR3 coding sequence is TGTGCCAGCAGTTTAGGCGGGGAAGCCTACAATGAGCAGTTCTTC. It yields the protein CASSLGGEAYNEQFF.

This chain links TRBV6-1 with TRBJ1-1; possibly TRBD1 for D (6 bases). From germline, CDR1 is MNHNS and CDR2 SASEGT. V was cut by 10 bases and J by 4 bases, with 16 bases left in between. The CDR3 totals 13 residues. Here the CDR3 reads CATSGGQGTEAFF. The CDR3 DNA reads as TGTGCCACCTCCGGGGGCCAGGGCACTGAAGCTTTCTTT.

This clonotype was detected many times. The chain uses TRBV30 and TRBJ1-5; TRBD1 is a possible D gene (6 bases). Looked up from germline, CDR1 is GTSNPN and CDR2 is SVGIG (reference sequence). This CDR3 is 16 amino acids long. Trimming shortened V by 1 base and J by 2 bases, and 15 bases separated the two germline ends. Written as DNA, the CDR3 is TGTGCCTGGAGTGGATATCGGGGGGCAGGCAATCAGCCCCAGCATTTT. This sequence encodes CAWSGYRGAGNQPQHF.

The chain is built from TRBV4-2 and TRBJ2-3, with a possible D match to TRBD2 (6 bases). Germline V gene data show CDR1 as LGHNA and CDR2 as YNFKEQ. The ends were cut back, 0 bases at V and 5 bases at J, with 21 bases in the middle. CDR3 length: 18 amino acids. CDR3 bases: TGTGCCAGCAGCCAAGAGTTCGCCAGGACTACTGGGAGAGATACGCAGTATTTT. This codes for CASSQEFARTTGRDTQYF.

This clonotype was observed at least ten times. This chain links TRBV12-3 or TRBV12-4 with TRBJ2-7; TRBD1 matches at 9 bases. This CDR3 contains 14 residues. The V gene end was trimmed by 5 bases and the J gene end by 3 bases; junction bases not matched to a gene: 5. Written as DNA, the CDR3 is TGTGCCAGCAGTGAAGGGACAGGGTTCTACGAGCAGTACTTC. Its protein is CASSEGTGFYEQYF.

The V and J genes are TRBV15 and TRBJ2-7; D could derive from TRBD1 or TRBD2 (5 bases each). Germline V gives CDR1 LNHNV, CDR2 YYDKDF (reference sequence). The CDR3 extends over 14 amino acids. V was trimmed by 4 bases and J by 3 bases, leaving 13 bases between them. As DNA, the CDR3 is TGTGCCACCAGCAACCGCCGGGACGACTACGAGCAGTACTTC. Translated: CATSNRRDDYEQYF.

The J gene is TRBJ2-5, the V gene TRBV18; D gene unclear. There are 15 residues in the CDR3. In germline, CDR1 is KGHSH, CDR2 LQKENI. V shed 4 bases and J shed 0 bases, with 12 bases lying between them. CDR3 region: CASSLHNGHQETQYF. In nucleotides, the CDR3 is TGTGCCAGCTCACTCCACAACGGACACCAAGAGACCCAGTACTTC.

This clonotype was counted only a few times. The chain recombines TRBV7-9 with TRBJ2-1, with no clear D. Germline CDR1 is SEHNR and CDR2 is FQNEAQ (reference sequence). The CDR3 sequence is 15 residues long. The ends were cut back, 1 base at V and 4 bases at J, with 11 bases in the middle. Here the CDR3 DNA reads TGTGCCAGCAGCTTAGGACGTACAGAGTACAATGAGCAGTTCTTC. This gives the protein CASSLGRTEYNEQFF.

V gene TRBV6-6 combines with J gene TRBJ1-2, with 9 bases aligning to TRBD1. Unmatched junction bases numbered 10, after V lost 4 bases and J lost 4 bases. Germline V gene lookup returns CDR1 MNHNY and CDR2 SVGAGI (reference sequence). This CDR3 has 16 amino acids. CDR3 nucleotide sequence: TGTGCCAGCAGTTTGGGACAGGGCCTCATTGGCTATGGCTACACCTTC. Its translation is CASSLGQGLIGYGYTF.

This clonotype appeared a few times. The chain is built from TRBV9 and TRBJ1-3, with D possibly being TRBD1 (5 bases). The CDR3 consists of 15 residues. Trimming stripped 2 bases from V and 2 bases from J, with 11 bases between. CDR1 and CDR2 from the germline V gene are SGDLS and YYNGEE. The CDR3 nucleotides read TGTGCCAGCAGCGTCGGGGGGGTGGCTGGAAACACCATATATTTT. Amino acids: CASSVGGVAGNTIYF.

The chain uses TRBV2 and TRBJ1-2; TRBD1 agrees at 9 bases. Losses at the gene ends were 5 bases for V and 5 bases for J; bases not matched to a gene: 6. CDR1 SNHLY and CDR2 FYNNEI come from the germline V gene. This CDR3 spans 14 amino acids. The CDR3 region has the DNA TGTGCCAGCAGTACTCAACAGGGGGCTTATGGCTACACCTTC. Amino acid sequence: CASSTQQGAYGYTF.

This clonotype was seen only a few times. The CDR3 DNA is TGTGCCACCAGCAGAGGTCGGGGGGGTCTCGACGAGCAGTACTTC. It encodes CATSRGRGGLDEQYF. This chain uses TRBV15 with TRBJ2-7, with TRBD2 matching 8 bases. Germline lookup yields CDR1 LNHNV and CDR2 YYDKDF (reference sequence). The CDR3 covers 15 residues. Trimming removed 1 base from V and 5 bases from J; junction bases left unmatched: 7.

The chain uses TRBV7-9 and TRBJ1-6; D perhaps matches TRBD1 (5 bases). This CDR3 is 13 amino acids long. Germline CDR1 is SEHNR and CDR2 is FQNEAQ (reference sequence). V lost 3 bases, J lost 8 bases, and 8 bases lay in between. The CDR3 region has the DNA TGTGCCAGCAGCTTTTGGGGGGATTCACCCCTCCACTTT. This sequence encodes CASSFWGDSPLHF.

On this clonotype itself: This may come from a read error, since a much larger clone is one base off. The rearrangement uses TRBV9 and TRBJ2-1, with D perhaps matching TRBD2 (6 bases). The germline V gene has CDR1 SGDLS and CDR2 YYNGEE. With 1 base removed from V and 0 bases from J, the gap between germline ends came to 8 bases. This CDR3 comprises 15 residues. The CDR3 reads CASSVTGSSYNEQFF. Written as DNA, the CDR3 is TGTGCCAGCAGCGTAACCGGGAGCTCCTACAATGAGCAGTTCTTC.

DNA for the CDR3: TGTGCCAGCTCATGGGGGGAGGACGAGCAGTACTTC. The encoded protein is CASSWGEDEQYF. V usage is TRBV18 and J usage is TRBJ2-7; a weak D match, TRBD2 (6 bases). Germline assignment: CDR1 KGHSH and CDR2 LQKENI. V shed 5 bases and J shed 5 bases, with 10 bases lying between them. The CDR3 covers 12 residues.

The rearrangement joins TRBV10-3 to TRBJ1-6, with 8 bases fitting TRBD1. The V segment lost 6 bases and the J segment 3 bases; nucleotides outside the gene matches: 7. CDR1 is ENHRY, CDR2 SYGVKD, per germline. The CDR3 is 16 amino acids. This chain's CDR3 is CAISPTGVRYNSPLHF. The CDR3 DNA sequence: TGTGCCATCAGCCCGACAGGGGTCCGCTATAATTCACCCCTCCACTTT.